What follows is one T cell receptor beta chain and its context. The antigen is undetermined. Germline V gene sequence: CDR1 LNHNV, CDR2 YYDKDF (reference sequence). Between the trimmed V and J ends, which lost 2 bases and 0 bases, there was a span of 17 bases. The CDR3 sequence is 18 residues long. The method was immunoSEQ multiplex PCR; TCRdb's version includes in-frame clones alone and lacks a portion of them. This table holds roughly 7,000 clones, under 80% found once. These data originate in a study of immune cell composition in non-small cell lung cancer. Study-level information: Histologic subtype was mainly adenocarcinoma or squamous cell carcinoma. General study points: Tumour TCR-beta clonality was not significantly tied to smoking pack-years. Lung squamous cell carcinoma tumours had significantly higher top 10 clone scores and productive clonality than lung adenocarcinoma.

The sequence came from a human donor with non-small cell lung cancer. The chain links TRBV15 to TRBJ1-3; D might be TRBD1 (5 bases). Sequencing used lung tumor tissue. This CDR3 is CATSRTLVGADSGNTIYF. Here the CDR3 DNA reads TGTGCCACCAGCAGAACACTTGTAGGGGCCGACTCTGGAAACACCATATATTTT.